The next 25 T cell receptor beta chains were all read from a single sample in a study of T cell responses to AZD1222 COVID-19 vaccine. Profiling relied on immunoSEQ multiplex PCR, and the TCRdb table lists in-frame clones only, not all of them. Here the sample spans around 88,000 clones, 70% to 90% being singletons. The sample in question was peripheral blood, obtained on day 0 of AZD1222 vaccination. Source of these receptors: an adult in good health.

The chain uses TRBV2 and TRBJ1-5; tentatively, D is TRBD1 (6 bases). The germline V and J ends were trimmed by 6 bases and 0 bases, with 9 bases remaining between them. CDR3 length: 14 residues. Germline CDR1 reads SNHLY; CDR2 reads FYNNEI. For the CDR3, the DNA is TGTGCCAGCAGGGACAGTTATAGCAATCAGCCCCAGCATTTT. This encodes CASRDSYSNQPQHF.

The chain employs TRBV6-5 and TRBJ1-1; 8 nucleotides agree with TRBD1. The CDR3 loop spans 14 amino acids. Germline CDR1 MNHEY, CDR2 SVGAGI. Trimming removed 4 bases from V and 5 bases from J; junction bases left unmatched: 6. The DNA for the CDR3 is TGTGCCAGCAGTTTGACAGGGGAAAGGACTGAAGCTTTCTTT. Protein product: CASSLTGERTEAFF.

The rearrangement joins TRBV11-2 to TRBJ1-1; tentative D call: TRBD1 (5 bases). The CDR3 loop spans 12 amino acids. Per the germline V gene, CDR1 is SGHAT and CDR2 is FQNNGV. Trimming took 5 bases from V and 8 from J, leaving 12 bases between them. As DNA, the CDR3 is TGTGCCAGCAGCATTGGGACGGGAGAAGCTTTCTTT. Amino acid sequence: CASSIGTGEAFF.

This clone occurred a few times. The chain links TRBV6-6 to TRBJ1-1, with D possibly matching TRBD1 (5 bases). The CDR3 runs 14 residues. The ends were cut back, 2 bases at V and 1 base at J, with 8 bases in the middle. Germline assignment: CDR1 MNHNY and CDR2 SVGAGI (reference sequence). The CDR3 nucleotides are TGTGCCAGCAGTTACGGTGGGGGGAACACTGAAGCTTTCTTT. This codes for CASSYGGGNTEAFF.

The gene calls are TRBV18 and TRBJ2-5; D gene uncertain. Germline CDR1 reads KGHSH; CDR2 reads LQKENI. This CDR3 is 13 amino acids long. V was pared by 6 bases and J by 1 base, with 9 bases between. This CDR3 reads CASSPFTQETQYF. The CDR3 DNA sequence: TGTGCCAGCTCTCCTTTCACCCAAGAGACCCAGTACTTC. The complete variable domain, with remaining parts taken from reference TRBV18 and TRBJ2-5, reads NAGVMQNPRHLVRRRGQEARLRCSPMKGHSHVYWYRQLPEEGLKFMVYLQKENIIDESGMPKERFSAEFPKEGPSILRIQQVVRGDSAAYFCASSPFTQETQYFGPGTRLLVL.

The chain has TRBV29-1 and TRBJ2-7; D may be TRBD2 (6 bases). V lost 2 bases and J 3 bases, leaving 20 bases between the germline ends. The CDR3 is 16 residues long. Germline CDR1 and CDR2: SQVTM and ANQGSEA. CDR3 residues: CSVESFGGEGVYEQYF. DNA for the CDR3: TGCAGCGTTGAATCGTTTGGAGGGGAAGGGGTCTACGAGCAGTACTTC.

J is TRBJ2-2 and V is TRBV4-3, with TRBD2 matching over 7 bases. V was pared by 0 bases and J by 1 base, with 5 bases of the junction left unmatched. The CDR3 loop spans 17 amino acids. Germline lookup yields CDR1 LGHNA and CDR2 YSLEER. The CDR3 reads CASSQDPGGRNTGELFF. CDR3 nucleotide sequence: TGCGCCAGCAGCCAAGATCCGGGGGGACGGAACACCGGGGAGCTGTTTTTT.

V usage is TRBV28 and J usage is TRBJ2-2, with D tentatively TRBD1 (6 bases). V lost 5 bases and J lost 5, with 9 bases in between. CDR3 size: 13 residues. CDR1 and CDR2 from the germline V gene are MDHEN and SYDVKM. Here the CDR3 DNA reads TGTGCCAGCAGTCTAACAGGGACCGGGGAGCTGTTTTTT. Amino acid sequence: CASSLTGTGELFF.

The rearrangement links TRBV27 to TRBJ1-6; no firm D call. The CDR3 covers 13 residues. Trimming shortened V by 6 bases and J by 7 bases, and 10 bases separated the two germline ends. CDR1 MNHEY and CDR2 SMNVEV come from the germline V gene (reference sequence). DNA for the CDR3: TGTGCCAGCAGGGTAACAGCCAATTCACCCCTCCACTTT. As protein: CASRVTANSPLHF.

V usage is TRBV5-1 and J usage is TRBJ1-4; D is unresolved. Germline CDR1 SGHRS, CDR2 YFSETQ. The length of the CDR3 is 14 residues. V lost 1 base to trimming and J lost 8 bases, with 12 bases between them. CDR3: CASSLLSFGEKLFF. The CDR3 coding sequence is TGCGCCAGCAGCTTGCTTTCATTTGGCGAAAAACTGTTTTTT. Together with reference TRBV5-1 and TRBJ1-4, the CDR3 gives the full variable domain: KAGVTQTPRYLIKTRGQQVTLSCSPISGHRSVSWYQQTPGQGLQFLFEYFSETQRNKGNFPGRFSGRQFSNSRSEMNVSTLELGDSALYLCASSLLSFGEKLFFGSGTQLSVL.

This clone was found once. The rearrangement links TRBV28 to TRBJ2-2; maybe TRBD1 (6 bases). Per germline, CDR1 MDHEN and CDR2 SYDVKM. The CDR3 covers 14 residues. The V and J ends lost 8 bases and 5 bases respectively, with 15 bases between them. The CDR3 loop reads CASYRDEGTGELFF. CDR3 coding DNA: TGTGCCAGCTACAGGGACGAGGGTACCGGGGAGCTGTTTTTT.

The V and J genes are TRBV21-1 and TRBJ1-5; the DNA was not used to check the table's D call, TRBD1. TRBV21-1 is given as a pseudogene. The CDR3 runs to 15 residues. CDR3 nucleotides: TGTGCCAGCAACAATTGGACAGGAGCCATGCAGCCCCAGCATTTT. This gives the protein CASNNWTGAMQPQHF.

The chain couples TRBV2 to TRBJ2-5, with D perhaps assigned TRBD1 or TRBD2 (6 bases each). V dropped 7 bases and J dropped 4 bases, with 10 bases sitting between them. Germline CDR1 and CDR2: SNHLY and FYNNEI. CDR3 length: 12 amino acids. CDR3 sequence reads: CASKGEVETQYF. The DNA of the CDR3 is TGTGCCAGCAAGGGGGAGGTAGAGACCCAGTACTTC. The entire variable domain, with the rest obtained from reference TRBV2 and TRBJ2-5, is as follows: EPEVTQTPSHQVTQMGQEVILRCVPISNHLYFYWYRQILGQKVEFLVSFYNNEISEKSEIFDDQFSVERPDGSNFTLKIRSTKLEDSAMYFCASKGEVETQYFGPGTRLLVL.

The V gene is TRBV7-3, the J gene TRBJ2-2; D is ambiguous. Germline V lookup: CDR1 SGHTA, CDR2 FQGTGA. The CDR3 runs 13 residues. Trimming shortened V by 5 bases and J by 7 bases, and 11 bases separated the two germline ends. DNA of the CDR3: TGTGCCAGCAGCCCCTCGGGTGGCGGGGAGCTGTTTTTT. This translates into CASSPSGGGELFF.

The chain employs TRBV6-2 or TRBV6-3 and TRBJ2-7, with TRBD2 matching 9 bases. The CDR3 contains 16 residues. The V gene's germline CDR1 is MNHEY and CDR2 SVGEGT. V dropped 2 bases and J dropped 0; count of bases not matched to a gene: 5. CDR3 region: CASSYPTSGFSYEQYF. CDR3 sequence (DNA): TGTGCCAGCAGTTACCCGACTAGCGGTTTCTCCTACGAGCAGTACTTC.

The CDR3 bases are TGTGCCAGTAGCCGGGACCTTCCAATCCATGGAAACACCATATATTTT. This encodes CASSRDLPIHGNTIYF. The chain couples TRBV6-4 to TRBJ1-3; D might be TRBD1 (5 bases). The germline V and J ends were trimmed by 9 bases and 3 bases, with 21 bases remaining between them. The CDR3 runs to 16 residues. CDR1 MRHNA and CDR2 SNTAGT come from the germline V gene.

This chain uses TRBV29-1 with TRBJ2-7; D possibly uses TRBD1 or TRBD2 (5 bases each). In germline, CDR1 is SQVTM, CDR2 ANQGSEA. V lost 3 bases, J lost 2 bases, and 14 bases lay in between. CDR3 length equals 14 residues. CDR3 amino acids: CSVETGTETYEQYF. The CDR3 DNA reads as TGCAGCGTTGAGACCGGGACGGAGACCTACGAGCAGTACTTC.

The J gene is TRBJ1-2, the V gene TRBV19, with D possibly matching TRBD1 (5 bases). Germline V CDR1 and CDR2: LNHDA, SQIVND (reference sequence). V was pared by 4 bases and J by 4 bases, with 13 bases between. The CDR3 spans 14 residues. The CDR3 DNA reads TGTGCCAGTAGTAGGGGGACGAATCCCTATGGCTACACCTTC. It is translated as CASSRGTNPYGYTF.

The chain links TRBV9 to TRBJ2-5; 12 nucleotides agree with TRBD2. V dropped 0 bases and J dropped 1; count of bases not matched to a gene: 1. Per germline, CDR1 SGDLS and CDR2 YYNGEE. The CDR3 is 16 residues long. The CDR3 nucleotides are TGTGCCAGCAGCGTAGGACTAGCGGGAGTCCAAGAGACCCAGTACTTC. This gives the protein CASSVGLAGVQETQYF.

The chain is built from TRBV13 and TRBJ2-1; D may match TRBD1 or TRBD2 (6 bases each). This CDR3 region has 14 residues. V gave up 5 bases and J gave up 8 bases, with 16 bases separating them. Germline V CDR1 and CDR2: PRHDT, FYEKMQ (reference sequence). This CDR3 reads CASSTLSGADEQFF. The DNA for the CDR3 is TGTGCCAGCAGCACCCTTTCGGGGGCCGATGAGCAGTTCTTC.

This clone was seen only once. The chain carries TRBV7-9 and TRBJ1-1; TRBD1 might be the D (6 bases). The germline V and J ends were trimmed by 7 bases and 5 bases, with 14 bases remaining between them. CDR1 and CDR2 (germline): SEHNR, FQNEAQ (reference sequence). This CDR3 contains 13 residues. This CDR3 reads CASKTGARTEAFF. In DNA, the CDR3 is TGTGCCAGCAAAACGGGGGCGCGGACTGAAGCTTTCTTT.

V and J are TRBV27 and TRBJ2-3; 8 bases match TRBD2. Germline CDR1 MNHEY, CDR2 SMNVEV (reference sequence). CDR3 length equals 17 residues. J gave up 6 bases and V 4 bases, and 15 bases lay outside the gene matches. The CDR3 sequence: CASSSLSSGKGGDTQYF. The CDR3, as DNA: TGTGCCAGCAGTTCCCTGAGTAGCGGGAAAGGGGGGGATACGCAGTATTTT.

The V gene is TRBV30, the J gene TRBJ1-3; D might be TRBD1 (5 bases). Germline V gene lookup returns CDR1 GTSNPN and CDR2 SVGIG (reference sequence). This CDR3 spans 13 amino acids. V was shortened by 4 bases and J by 5 bases, with 12 bases between the two germline ends. The DNA of the CDR3 is TGTGCCTGGATAGGGGTTTCCCGAAACACCATATATTTT. Residues: CAWIGVSRNTIYF.

Here the CDR3 DNA reads TGTGCCAGCAGGCGAGGGACGACTGGGGACACTGAAGCTTTCTTT. Protein sequence: CASRRGTTGDTEAFF. The V gene is TRBV6-5, the J gene TRBJ1-1; TRBD1 might be the D (5 bases). This CDR3 is 15 amino acids long. Germline values: CDR1 MNHEY, CDR2 SVGAGI. V lost 6 bases, J lost 3 bases, and 17 bases lay in between.

V usage is TRBV2 and J usage is TRBJ1-2; D might be TRBD1 (5 bases). Between the trimmed V and J ends, which lost 7 bases and 4 bases, there was a span of 19 bases. Germline assignment: CDR1 SNHLY and CDR2 FYNNEI. CDR3 length: 15 residues. This CDR3 is CASIRDSQEGYGYTF. The DNA for the CDR3 is TGTGCCAGCATAAGGGACTCACAGGAAGGCTATGGCTACACCTTC.